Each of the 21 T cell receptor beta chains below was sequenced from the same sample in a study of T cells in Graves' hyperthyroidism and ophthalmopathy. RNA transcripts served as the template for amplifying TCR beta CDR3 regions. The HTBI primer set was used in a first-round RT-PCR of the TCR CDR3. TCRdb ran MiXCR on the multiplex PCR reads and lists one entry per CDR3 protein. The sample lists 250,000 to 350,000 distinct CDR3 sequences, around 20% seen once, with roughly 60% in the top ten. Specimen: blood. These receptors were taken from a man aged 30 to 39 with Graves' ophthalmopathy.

The CDR3, as DNA: TGTGCCAGCAGCTTGGTAGGGGCAGAAGAAAAACTGTTTTTT. The encoded protein is CASSLVGAEEKLFF. The chain uses TRBV5-5 and TRBJ1-4; tentatively, D is TRBD1 (5 bases). CDR3 length: 14 residues. Germline CDR1 reads SGHKS; CDR2 reads YYEKEE (reference sequence). Trimming took off 0 bases at V and 8 bases at J, with 11 bases between the two ends.

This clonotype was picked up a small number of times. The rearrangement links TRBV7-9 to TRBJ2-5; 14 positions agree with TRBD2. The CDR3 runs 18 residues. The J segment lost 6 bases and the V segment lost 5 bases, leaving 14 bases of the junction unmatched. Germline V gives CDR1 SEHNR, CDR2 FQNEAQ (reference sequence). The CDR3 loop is CASSASGTSGRGFQTQYF. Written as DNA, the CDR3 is TGTGCCAGCAGCGCTTCCGGGACTAGCGGGAGAGGCTTTCAGACCCAGTACTTC.

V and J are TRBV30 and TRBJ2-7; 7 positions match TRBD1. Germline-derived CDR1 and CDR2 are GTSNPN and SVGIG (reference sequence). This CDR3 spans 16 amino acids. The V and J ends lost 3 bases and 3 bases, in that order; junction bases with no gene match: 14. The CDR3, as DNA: TGTGCCTGGAGGCCCCCCCCGGGGACAGAGAACTACGAGCAGTACTTC. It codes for CAWRPPPGTENYEQYF.

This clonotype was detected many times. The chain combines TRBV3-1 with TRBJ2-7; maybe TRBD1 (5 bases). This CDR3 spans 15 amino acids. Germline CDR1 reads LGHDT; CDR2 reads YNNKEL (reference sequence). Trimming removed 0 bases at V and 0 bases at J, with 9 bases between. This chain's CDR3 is CASSQDLDNSYEQYF. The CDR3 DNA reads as TGTGCCAGCAGCCAAGATCTGGACAACTCCTACGAGCAGTACTTC.

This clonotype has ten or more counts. The CDR3 coding sequence is TGTGCCAGCAGGGCTATTGGTGATACGCAGTATTTT. Amino acids: CASRAIGDTQYF. The chain combines TRBV2 with TRBJ2-3; D is ambiguous. CDR3 size: 12 residues. The V end lost 6 bases, the J end lost 6 bases, and 10 bases lay between the germline ends. Germline V CDR1 and CDR2: SNHLY, FYNNEI.

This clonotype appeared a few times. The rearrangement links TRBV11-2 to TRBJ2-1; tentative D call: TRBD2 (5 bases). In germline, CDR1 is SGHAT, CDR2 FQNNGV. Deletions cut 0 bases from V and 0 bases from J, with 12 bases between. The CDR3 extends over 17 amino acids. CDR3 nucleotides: TGTGCCAGCAGCTTAGAGAGGGTTTTGGGCTCCTACAATGAGCAGTTCTTC. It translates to CASSLERVLGSYNEQFF.

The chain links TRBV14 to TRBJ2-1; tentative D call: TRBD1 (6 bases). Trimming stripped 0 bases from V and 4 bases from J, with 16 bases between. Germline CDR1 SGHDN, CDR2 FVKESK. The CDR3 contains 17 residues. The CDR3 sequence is CASSQDLGSTGYNEQFF. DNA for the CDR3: TGTGCCAGCAGCCAAGACCTAGGCAGCACAGGGTACAATGAGCAGTTCTTC.

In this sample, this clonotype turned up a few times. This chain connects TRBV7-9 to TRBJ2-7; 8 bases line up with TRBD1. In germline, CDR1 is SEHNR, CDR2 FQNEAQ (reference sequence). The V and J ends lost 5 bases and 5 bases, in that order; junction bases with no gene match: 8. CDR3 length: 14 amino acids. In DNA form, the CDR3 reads TGTGCCAGCAGCCTCCGGGACAGGTCCCACGAGCAGTACTTC. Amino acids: CASSLRDRSHEQYF.

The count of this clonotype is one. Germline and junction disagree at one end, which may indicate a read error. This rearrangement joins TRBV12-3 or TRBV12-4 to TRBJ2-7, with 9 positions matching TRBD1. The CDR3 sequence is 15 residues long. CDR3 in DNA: TGTACCAGCAGTCTCTACAGGGGGCCAGCCTACGAGCAGTACTTC. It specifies CTSSLYRGPAYEQYF.

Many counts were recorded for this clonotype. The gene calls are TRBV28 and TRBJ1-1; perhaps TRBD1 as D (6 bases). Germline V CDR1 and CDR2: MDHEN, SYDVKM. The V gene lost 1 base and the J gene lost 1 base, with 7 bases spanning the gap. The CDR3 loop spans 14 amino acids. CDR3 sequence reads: CASSLSTGNTEAFF. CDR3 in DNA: TGTGCCAGCAGTTTATCGACAGGGAACACTGAAGCTTTCTTT.

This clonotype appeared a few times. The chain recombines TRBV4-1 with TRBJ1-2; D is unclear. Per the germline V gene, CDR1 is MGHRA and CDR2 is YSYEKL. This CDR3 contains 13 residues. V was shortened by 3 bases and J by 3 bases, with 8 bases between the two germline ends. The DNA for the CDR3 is TGCGCCAGCAGCCAGCAGGTCTACTATGGCTACACCTTC. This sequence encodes CASSQQVYYGYTF.

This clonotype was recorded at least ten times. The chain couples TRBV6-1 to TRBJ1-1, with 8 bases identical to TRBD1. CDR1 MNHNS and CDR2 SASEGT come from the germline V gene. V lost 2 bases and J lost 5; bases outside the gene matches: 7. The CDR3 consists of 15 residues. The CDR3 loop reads CASSEQGTGRTEAFF. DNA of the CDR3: TGTGCCAGCAGTGAACAAGGGACAGGTAGGACTGAAGCTTTCTTT.

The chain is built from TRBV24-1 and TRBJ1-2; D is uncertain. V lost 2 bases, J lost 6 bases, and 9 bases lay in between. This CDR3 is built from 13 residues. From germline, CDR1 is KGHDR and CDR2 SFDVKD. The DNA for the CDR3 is TGTGCCACCAGTGATTCCTCAGCTAATGGCTACACCTTC. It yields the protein CATSDSSANGYTF.

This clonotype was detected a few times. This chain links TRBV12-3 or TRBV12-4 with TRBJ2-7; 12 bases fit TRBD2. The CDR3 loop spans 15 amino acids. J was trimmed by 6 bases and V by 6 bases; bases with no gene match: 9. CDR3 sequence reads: CASRSTSGSKSEQYF. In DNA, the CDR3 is TGTGCCAGCAGGTCGACTAGCGGGAGTAAGTCCGAGCAGTACTTC.

The CDR3 reads CAIGGENSNQPQHF. The DNA of the CDR3 is TGTGCCATCGGGGGGGAAAATAGCAATCAGCCCCAGCATTTT. The J gene is TRBJ1-5, the V gene TRBV10-3, with a possible D match to TRBD1 (5 bases). Trimming shortened V by 8 bases and J by 0 bases, and 11 bases separated the two germline ends. The length of the CDR3 is 14 residues. Germline CDR1 reads ENHRY; CDR2 reads SYGVKD.

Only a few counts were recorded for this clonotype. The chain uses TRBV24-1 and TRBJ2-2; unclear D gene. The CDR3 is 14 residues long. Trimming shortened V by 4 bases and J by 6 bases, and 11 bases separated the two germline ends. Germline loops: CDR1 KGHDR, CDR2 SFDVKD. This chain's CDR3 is CATSDPGRAGELFF. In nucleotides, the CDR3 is TGTGCCACCAGTGACCCCGGACGGGCCGGGGAGCTGTTTTTT.

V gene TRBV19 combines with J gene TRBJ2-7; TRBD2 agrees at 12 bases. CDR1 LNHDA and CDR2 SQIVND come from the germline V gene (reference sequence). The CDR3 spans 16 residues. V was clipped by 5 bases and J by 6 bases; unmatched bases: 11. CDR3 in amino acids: CASSLRLAGVGSEQYF. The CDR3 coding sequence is TGTGCCAGTAGTCTTCGACTAGCGGGAGTCGGGAGCGAGCAGTACTTC.

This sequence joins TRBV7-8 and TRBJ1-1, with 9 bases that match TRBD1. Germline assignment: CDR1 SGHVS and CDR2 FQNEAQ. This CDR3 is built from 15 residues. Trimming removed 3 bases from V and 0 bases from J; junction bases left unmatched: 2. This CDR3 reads CASSFGQGMNTEAFF. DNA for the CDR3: TGTGCCAGCAGCTTTGGACAGGGGATGAACACTGAAGCTTTCTTT.

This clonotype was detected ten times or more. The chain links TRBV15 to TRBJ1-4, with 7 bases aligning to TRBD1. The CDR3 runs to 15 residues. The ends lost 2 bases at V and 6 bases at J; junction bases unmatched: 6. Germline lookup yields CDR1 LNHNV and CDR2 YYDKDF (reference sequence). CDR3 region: CATSRLGQVDEKLFF. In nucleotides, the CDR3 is TGTGCCACCAGCAGACTAGGACAGGTGGATGAAAAACTGTTTTTT. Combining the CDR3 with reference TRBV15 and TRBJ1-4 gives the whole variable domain DAMVIQNPRYQVTQFGKPVTLSCSQTLNHNVMYWYQQKSSQAPKLLFHYYDKDFNNEADTPDNFQSRRPNTSFCFLDIRSPGLGDTAMYLCATSRLGQVDEKLFFGSGTQLSVL.

The CDR3 DNA is TGTGCCAGCAGCTTGGTCCCTAGCGGGAGGTCGTCCTACAATGAGCAGTTCTTC. This gives the protein CASSLVPSGRSSYNEQFF. J is TRBJ2-1 and V is TRBV11-2; 11 bases fit TRBD2. Germline lookup yields CDR1 SGHAT and CDR2 FQNNGV. The CDR3 covers 18 residues. J gave up 1 base and V 3 bases, and 8 bases lay outside the gene matches. The whole variable domain, remainder taken from reference TRBV11-2 and TRBJ2-1, is EAGVAQSPRYKIIEKRQSVAFWCNPISGHATLYWYQQILGQGPKLLIQFQNNGVVDDSQLPKDRFSAERLKGVDSTLKIQPAKLEDSAVYLCASSLVPSGRSSYNEQFFGPGTRLTVL.

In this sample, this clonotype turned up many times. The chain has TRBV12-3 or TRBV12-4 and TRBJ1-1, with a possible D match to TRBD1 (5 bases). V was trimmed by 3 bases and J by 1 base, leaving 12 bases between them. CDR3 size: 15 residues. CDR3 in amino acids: CASSFYAGTNTEAFF. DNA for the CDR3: TGTGCCAGCAGTTTTTATGCGGGGACGAACACTGAAGCTTTCTTT.